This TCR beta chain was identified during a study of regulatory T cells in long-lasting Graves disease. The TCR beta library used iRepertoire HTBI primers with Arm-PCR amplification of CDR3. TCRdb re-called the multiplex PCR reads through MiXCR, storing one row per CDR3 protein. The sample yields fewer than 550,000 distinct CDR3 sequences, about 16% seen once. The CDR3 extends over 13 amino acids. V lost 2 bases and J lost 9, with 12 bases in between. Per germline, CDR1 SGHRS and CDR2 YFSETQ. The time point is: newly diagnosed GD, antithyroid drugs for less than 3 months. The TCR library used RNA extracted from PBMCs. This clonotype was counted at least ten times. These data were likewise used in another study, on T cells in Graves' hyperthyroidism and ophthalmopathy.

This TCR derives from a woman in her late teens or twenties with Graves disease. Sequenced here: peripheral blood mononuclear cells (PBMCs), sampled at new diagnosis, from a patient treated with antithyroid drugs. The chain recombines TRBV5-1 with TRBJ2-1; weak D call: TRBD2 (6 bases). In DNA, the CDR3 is TGCGCCAGCAGCTTTAGCGGAGACCTTGAGCAGTTCTTC. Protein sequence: CASSFSGDLEQFF. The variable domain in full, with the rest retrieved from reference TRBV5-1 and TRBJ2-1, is KAGVTQTPRYLIKTRGQQVTLSCSPISGHRSVSWYQQTPGQGLQFLFEYFSETQRNKGNFPGRFSGRQFSNSRSEMNVSTLELGDSALYLCASSFSGDLEQFFGPGTRLTVL.